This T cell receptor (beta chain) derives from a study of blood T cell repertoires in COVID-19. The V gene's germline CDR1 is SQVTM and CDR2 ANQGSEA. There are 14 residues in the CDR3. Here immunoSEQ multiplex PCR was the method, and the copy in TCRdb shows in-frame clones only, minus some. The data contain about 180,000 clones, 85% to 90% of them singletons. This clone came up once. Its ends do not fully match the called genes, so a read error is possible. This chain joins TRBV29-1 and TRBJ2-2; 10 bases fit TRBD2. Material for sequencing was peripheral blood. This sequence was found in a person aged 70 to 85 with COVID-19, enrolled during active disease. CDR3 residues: CSVEGTSAAGELFF. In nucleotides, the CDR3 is TGCAGCGTGGAAGGGACTAGCGCGGCCGGGGAGCTGTTTTTT.